These 20 T cell receptor beta chains were sequenced from one sample in a study of T cells in Graves' hyperthyroidism and ophthalmopathy. Authors of the study amplified TCR beta CDR3 regions from RNA transcripts. First-round RT-PCR with HTBI primers amplified the TCR CDR3 region. TCRdb reprocessed the multiplex PCR reads via MiXCR and lists one record per CDR3 protein. The sample shows approximately 630,000 distinct CDR3 sequences, roughly 16% of them seen only once. What was sequenced was blood. The receptors here all came from a young woman with Graves' hyperthyroidism.

The V and J genes are TRBV6-1 and TRBJ1-2; 7 bases map to TRBD1. V lost 6 bases to trimming and J lost 9 bases; unmatched junction nucleotides: 1. The CDR3 totals 10 residues. The germline CDR1 and CDR2 sequences are MNHNS and SASEGT. CDR3 coding DNA: TGTGCCAGCAGGGACAGGAGCTACACCTTC. It yields the protein CASRDRSYTF.

This clonotype appeared many times. The rearrangement joins TRBV5-1 to TRBJ2-2; maybe TRBD1 (5 bases). There are 16 residues in the CDR3. V was cut by 0 bases and J by 7 bases, with 16 bases left in between. In germline, CDR1 is SGHRS, CDR2 YFSETQ. CDR3 loop: CASSLGTTAYGGELFF. The CDR3 DNA reads as TGCGCCAGCAGCTTGGGGACAACAGCTTACGGCGGGGAGCTGTTTTTT.

Ten or more counts support this clonotype. V gene TRBV5-1 combines with J gene TRBJ2-7; the D gene is possibly TRBD1 (6 bases). V was shortened by 10 bases and J by 5 bases, with 16 bases between the two germline ends. The CDR3 is made up of 12 amino acids. Per the germline V gene, CDR1 is SGHRS and CDR2 is YFSETQ. CDR3 in amino acids: CARTASVDEQYF. The CDR3 DNA reads as TGCGCCCGGACAGCCTCCGTTGACGAGCAGTACTTC.

Ten or more counts support this clonotype. V gene TRBV5-1 combines with J gene TRBJ2-5; the match to TRBD2 covers 12 bases. The CDR3 is 16 residues long. Trimming at V came to 3 bases and at J to 3 bases, leaving 6 bases not matched to a gene. Germline loops: CDR1 SGHRS, CDR2 YFSETQ. CDR3 residues: CASSWRRTSGEETQYF. The CDR3 nucleotides are TGCGCCAGCAGCTGGAGAAGGACTAGCGGGGAAGAGACCCAGTACTTC.

This sequence joins TRBV5-4 and TRBJ2-5; the D gene is possibly TRBD2 (5 bases). This CDR3 region has 12 residues. Germline loops: CDR1 SGHNT, CDR2 YYREEE (reference sequence). Between the trimmed V and J ends, which lost 5 bases and 5 bases, there was a span of 10 bases. The CDR3 here is CASRVGSETQYF. CDR3 bases: TGTGCCAGCAGGGTTGGGAGCGAGACCCAGTACTTC.

This clonotype was counted ten times or more. The V and J genes are TRBV11-1 and TRBJ1-1, with D possibly TRBD1 on 5 matching bases. The CDR3 extends over 15 amino acids. Between the trimmed V and J ends, which lost 5 bases and 0 bases, there was a span of 13 bases. Germline V gene data show CDR1 as SGHAT and CDR2 as FQDESV (reference sequence). CDR3 coding DNA: TGTGCCAGCAGCCTCAGGGCGGTGGTGAACACTGAAGCTTTCTTT. The encoded protein is CASSLRAVVNTEAFF.

This clonotype was picked up a small number of times. The chain has TRBV11-1 and TRBJ2-5, with D tentatively TRBD2 (5 bases). The length of the CDR3 is 15 residues. Per the germline V gene, CDR1 is SGHAT and CDR2 is FQDESV (reference sequence). Trimming pared 0 bases from V and 4 bases from J, leaving 12 bases between. The CDR3 sequence is CASSLAASSRETQYF. The CDR3, as DNA: TGTGCCAGCAGCTTAGCGGCGTCTAGCAGAGAGACCCAGTACTTC.

This clonotype has just a few counts. The CDR3 protein is CASTRGTGRQFF. DNA for the CDR3: TGTGCCAGCACCCGTGGGACTGGAAGGCAGTTCTTC. The V call is TRBV9, the J call TRBJ2-1, with a tentative D call TRBD2 (6 bases). The CDR3 is 12 residues long. V was pared by 6 bases and J by 12 bases, with 16 bases between. The germline V gene encodes CDR1 SGDLS and CDR2 YYNGEE.

This clonotype appeared many times. The chain is built from TRBV7-9 and TRBJ2-3; tentatively, D is TRBD1 or TRBD2 (5 bases each). Germline V gene sequence: CDR1 SEHNR, CDR2 FQNEAQ (reference sequence). The V and J ends lost 5 bases and 2 bases respectively, with 17 bases between them. The CDR3 consists of 16 residues. CDR3 sequence reads: CASSLERGIVTDTQYF. DNA for the CDR3: TGTGCCAGCAGCCTCGAGAGGGGTATCGTCACAGATACGCAGTATTTT.

The chain employs TRBV9 and TRBJ2-3; the match to TRBD2 covers 8 bases. Germline CDR1 SGDLS, CDR2 YYNGEE. The length of the CDR3 is 17 residues. Trimming at V came to 0 bases and at J to 2 bases, leaving 8 bases not matched to a gene. CDR3 in DNA: TGTGCCAGCAGCGTAGGTTCCAGCGGGAGTTACACAGATACGCAGTATTTT. This codes for CASSVGSSGSYTDTQYF. The variable domain in full, completed from reference TRBV9 and TRBJ2-3, reads DSGVTQTPKHLITATGQRVTLRCSPRSGDLSVYWYQQSLDQGLQFLIQYYNGEERAKGNILERFSAQQFPDLHSELNLSSLELGDSALYFCASSVGSSGSYTDTQYFGPGTRLTVL.

For this clonotype: The junction does not match germline at one end; this may be a read error. The CDR3 sequence is CSVRPPPNTEAFF. The CDR3 region has the DNA TGCAGTGTTAGACCCCCGCCGAACACTGAAGCTTTCTTT. The rearrangement uses TRBV20-1 and TRBJ1-1; D unclear. Germline assignment: CDR1 DFQATT and CDR2 SNEGSKA (reference sequence). This CDR3 has 13 residues.

There are a few counts of this clonotype. The chain couples TRBV27 to TRBJ2-7; 9 nucleotides line up with TRBD2. This CDR3 spans 13 amino acids. Trimming cost V 10 bases and J 7 bases; bases outside gene matches: 11. Germline assignment: CDR1 MNHEY and CDR2 SMNVEV (reference sequence). CDR3: CATRLAGSGEQYF. DNA for the CDR3: TGTGCCACCCGTCTAGCGGGATCGGGAGAGCAGTACTTC.

This clonotype came up a few times. V usage is TRBV18 and J usage is TRBJ2-7; 8 bases line up with TRBD2. The CDR3 has 16 residues. CDR1 is KGHSH, CDR2 LQKENI, per germline. V gave up 6 bases and J gave up 2 bases; unmatched junction bases: 12. Here the CDR3 DNA reads TGTGCCAGCTCCCTGATCGGGGGACTAGGCGCCTACGAGCAGTACTTC. It translates to CASSLIGGLGAYEQYF. Full variable domain (missing parts from reference TRBV18 and TRBJ2-7): NAGVMQNPRHLVRRRGQEARLRCSPMKGHSHVYWYRQLPEEGLKFMVYLQKENIIDESGMPKERFSAEFPKEGPSILRIQQVVRGDSAAYFCASSLIGGLGAYEQYFGPGTRLTVT.

The chain joins TRBV15 to TRBJ1-2; maybe TRBD1 (6 bases). Trimming stripped 0 bases from V and 2 bases from J, with 16 bases between. The CDR3 runs to 17 residues. Germline V lookup: CDR1 LNHNV, CDR2 YYDKDF (reference sequence). CDR3 DNA: TGTGCCACCAGCAGAGATTTGGGGGCGCATGTAAACTATGGCTACACCTTC. Its protein is CATSRDLGAHVNYGYTF.

This clonotype was counted ten times or more. The rearrangement joins TRBV7-2 to TRBJ2-2; TRBD2 agrees at 9 bases. The trim removed 3 bases at V and 5 bases at J, leaving 4 bases unmatched. The CDR3 length is 15 residues. Germline-derived CDR1 and CDR2 are SGHTA and FQGNSA. CDR3 bases: TGTGCCAGCAGCTTGATAACTAGCGGGACCGGGGAGCTGTTTTTT. This translates into CASSLITSGTGELFF.

This clonotype has at least ten counts. This rearrangement joins TRBV28 to TRBJ1-1; no reliable D call. The CDR3 length is 12 residues. CDR1 is MDHEN, CDR2 SYDVKM, per germline. The ends were cut back, 2 bases at V and 11 bases at J, with 12 bases in the middle. CDR3 in amino acids: CASSLGPQWAFF. The CDR3 coding sequence is TGTGCCAGCAGTTTAGGACCCCAGTGGGCTTTCTTT. Full variable domain (outside the CDR3, taken from reference TRBV28 and TRBJ1-1): DVKVTQSSRYLVKRTGEKVFLECVQDMDHENMFWYRQDPGLGLRLIYFSYDVKMKEKGDIPEGYSVSREKKERFSLILESASTNQTSMYLCASSLGPQWAFFGQGTRLTVV.

This clonotype was found a few times. The CDR3 loop is CSARDILSSYEQYF. CDR3 bases: TGCAGTGCTCGGGACATCCTGAGCTCCTACGAGCAGTACTTC. The chain joins TRBV20-1 to TRBJ2-7; the D gene is possibly TRBD1 (6 bases). The V gene lost 5 bases and the J gene lost 0 bases, with 14 bases spanning the gap. The CDR3 has 14 residues. Germline loops: CDR1 DFQATT, CDR2 SNEGSKA (reference sequence).

Many counts were recorded for this clonotype. The chain uses TRBV20-1 and TRBJ1-5, with TRBD1 matching over 7 bases. J was trimmed by 2 bases and V by 6 bases; bases with no gene match: 7. The length of the CDR3 is 14 residues. The germline CDR1 and CDR2 sequences are DFQATT and SNEGSKA (reference sequence). The CDR3 nucleotides read TGCAGTGCGACTGACAGGGTGGGCAATCAGCCCCAGCATTTT. Translating it yields CSATDRVGNQPQHF.

Ten or more counts support this clonotype. The chain joins TRBV12-3 or TRBV12-4 to TRBJ1-1; D might be TRBD1 (5 bases). Trimming took off 6 bases at V and 2 bases at J, with 10 bases between the two ends. The CDR3 runs 13 residues. CDR3 DNA: TGTGCCAGCAGCCAGGGAGCTAACACTGAAGCTTTCTTT. This encodes CASSQGANTEAFF.

V and J are TRBV2 and TRBJ2-1; tentatively, D is TRBD2 (8 bases). The germline CDR1 and CDR2 sequences are SNHLY and FYNNEI. This CDR3 spans 15 amino acids. V lost 4 bases and J 4 bases, leaving 14 bases between the germline ends. CDR3 residues: CASSVSGTVYNEQFF. In DNA form, the CDR3 reads TGTGCCAGCAGTGTTAGCGGGACAGTGTACAATGAGCAGTTCTTC.